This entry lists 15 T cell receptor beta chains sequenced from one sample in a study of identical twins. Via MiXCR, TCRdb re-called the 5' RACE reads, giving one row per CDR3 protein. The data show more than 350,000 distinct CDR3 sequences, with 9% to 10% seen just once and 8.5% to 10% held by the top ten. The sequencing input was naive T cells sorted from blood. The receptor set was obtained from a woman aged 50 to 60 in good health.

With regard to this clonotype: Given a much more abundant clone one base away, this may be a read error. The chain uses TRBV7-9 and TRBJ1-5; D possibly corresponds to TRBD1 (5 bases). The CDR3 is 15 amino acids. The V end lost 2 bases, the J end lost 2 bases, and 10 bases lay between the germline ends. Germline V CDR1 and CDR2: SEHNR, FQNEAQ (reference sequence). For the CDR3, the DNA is TGTGCCAGCAGCTTACAGGGTGGGGGCAATCAGCCCCAGCATTTT. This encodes CASSLQGGGNQPQHF.

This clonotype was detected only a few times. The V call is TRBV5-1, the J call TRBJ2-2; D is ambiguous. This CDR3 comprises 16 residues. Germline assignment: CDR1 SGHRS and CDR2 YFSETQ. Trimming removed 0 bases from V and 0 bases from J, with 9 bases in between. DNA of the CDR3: TGCGCCAGCAGCTTGGCCGGTGGGCCGAACACCGGGGAGCTGTTTTTT. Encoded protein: CASSLAGGPNTGELFF.

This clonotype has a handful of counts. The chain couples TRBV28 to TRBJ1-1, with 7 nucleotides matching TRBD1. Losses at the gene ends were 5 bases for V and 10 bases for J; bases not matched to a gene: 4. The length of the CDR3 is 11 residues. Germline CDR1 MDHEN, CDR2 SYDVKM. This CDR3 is CASSRQGRAFF. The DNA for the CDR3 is TGTGCCAGCAGTCGACAGGGAAGAGCTTTCTTT. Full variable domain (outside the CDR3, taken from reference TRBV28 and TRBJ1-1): DVKVTQSSRYLVKRTGEKVFLECVQDMDHENMFWYRQDPGLGLRLIYFSYDVKMKEKGDIPEGYSVSREKKERFSLILESASTNQTSMYLCASSRQGRAFFGQGTRLTVV.

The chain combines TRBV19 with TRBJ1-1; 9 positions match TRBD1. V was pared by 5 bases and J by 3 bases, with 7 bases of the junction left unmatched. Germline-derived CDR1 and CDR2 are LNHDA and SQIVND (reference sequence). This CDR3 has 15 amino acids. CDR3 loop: CASSPGTGLDTEAFF. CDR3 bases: TGTGCCAGTAGTCCGGGGACAGGGTTGGACACTGAAGCTTTCTTT.

This CDR3 is CSVVRFGEAFF. The CDR3 DNA sequence: TGCAGCGTTGTTAGGTTTGGTGAAGCTTTCTTT. The chain recombines TRBV29-1 with TRBJ1-1, with no clear D. Germline CDR1 and CDR2: SQVTM and ANQGSEA. This CDR3 region has 11 residues. V was trimmed by 4 bases and J by 7 bases, leaving 10 bases between them.

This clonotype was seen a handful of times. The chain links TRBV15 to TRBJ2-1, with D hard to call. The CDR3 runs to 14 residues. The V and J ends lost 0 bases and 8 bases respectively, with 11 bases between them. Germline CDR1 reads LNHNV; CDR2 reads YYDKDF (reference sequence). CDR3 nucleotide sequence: TGTGCCACCAGCAGAGATGTATCCTCAGATGAGCAGTTCTTC. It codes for CATSRDVSSDEQFF.

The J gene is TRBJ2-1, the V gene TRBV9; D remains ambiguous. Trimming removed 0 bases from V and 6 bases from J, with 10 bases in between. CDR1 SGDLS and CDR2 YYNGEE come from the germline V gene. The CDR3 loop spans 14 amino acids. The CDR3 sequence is CASSVATWGNEQFF. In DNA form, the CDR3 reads TGTGCCAGCAGCGTAGCGACCTGGGGCAATGAGCAGTTCTTC.

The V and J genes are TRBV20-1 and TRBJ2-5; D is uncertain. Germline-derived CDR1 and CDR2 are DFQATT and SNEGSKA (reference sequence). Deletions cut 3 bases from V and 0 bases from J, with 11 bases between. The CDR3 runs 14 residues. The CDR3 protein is CSARNRLYQETQYF. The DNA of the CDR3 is TGCAGTGCTAGGAACCGTCTGTACCAAGAGACCCAGTACTTC.

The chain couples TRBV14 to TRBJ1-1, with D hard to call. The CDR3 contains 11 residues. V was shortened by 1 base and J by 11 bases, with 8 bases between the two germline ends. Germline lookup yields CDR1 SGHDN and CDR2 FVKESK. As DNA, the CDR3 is TGTGCCAGCAGCCAAGCTGGGATGGCTTTCTTT. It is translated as CASSQAGMAFF.

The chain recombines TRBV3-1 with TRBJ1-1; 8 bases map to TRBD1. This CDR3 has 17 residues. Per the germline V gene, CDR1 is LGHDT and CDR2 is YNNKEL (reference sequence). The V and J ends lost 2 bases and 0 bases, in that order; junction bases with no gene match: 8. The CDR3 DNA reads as TGTGCCAGCAGCCAAACTGGACAGGGCCCAATGAACACTGAAGCTTTCTTT. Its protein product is CASSQTGQGPMNTEAFF.

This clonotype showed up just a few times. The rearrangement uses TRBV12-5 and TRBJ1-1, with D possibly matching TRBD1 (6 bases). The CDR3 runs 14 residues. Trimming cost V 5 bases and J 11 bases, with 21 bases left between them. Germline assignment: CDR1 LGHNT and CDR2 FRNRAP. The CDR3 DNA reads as TGTGCTAGTGGTCATAGGGGGGGCGCGGTTGACGCTTTCTTT. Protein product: CASGHRGGAVDAFF. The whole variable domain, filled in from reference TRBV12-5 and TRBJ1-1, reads DARVTQTPRHKVTEMGQEVTMRCQPILGHNTVFWYRQTMMQGLELLAYFRNRAPLDDSGMPKDRFSAEMPDATLATLKIQPSEPRDSAVYFCASGHRGGAVDAFFGQGTRLTVV.

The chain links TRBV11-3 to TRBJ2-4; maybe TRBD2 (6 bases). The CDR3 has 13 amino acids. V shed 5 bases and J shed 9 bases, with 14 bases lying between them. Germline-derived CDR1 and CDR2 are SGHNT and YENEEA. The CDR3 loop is CASSRDAEGIQYF. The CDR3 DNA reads TGTGCCAGCAGCCGGGATGCGGAGGGCATTCAGTACTTC.

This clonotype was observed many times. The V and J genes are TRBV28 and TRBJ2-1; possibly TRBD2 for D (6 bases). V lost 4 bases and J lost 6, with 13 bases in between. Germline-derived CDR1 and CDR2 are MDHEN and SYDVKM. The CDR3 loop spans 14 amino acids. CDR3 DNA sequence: TGTGCCAGCAGTTACGGGAGTGGTGGCAATGAGCAGTTCTTC. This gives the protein CASSYGSGGNEQFF. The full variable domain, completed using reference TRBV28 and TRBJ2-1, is DVKVTQSSRYLVKRTGEKVFLECVQDMDHENMFWYRQDPGLGLRLIYFSYDVKMKEKGDIPEGYSVSREKKERFSLILESASTNQTSMYLCASSYGSGGNEQFFGPGTRLTVL.

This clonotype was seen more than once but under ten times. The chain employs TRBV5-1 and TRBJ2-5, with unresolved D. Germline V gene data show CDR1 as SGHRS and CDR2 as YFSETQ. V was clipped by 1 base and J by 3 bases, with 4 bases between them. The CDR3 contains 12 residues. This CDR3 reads CASSLREETQYF. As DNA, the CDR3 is TGCGCCAGCAGCTTGAGGGAAGAGACCCAGTACTTC.

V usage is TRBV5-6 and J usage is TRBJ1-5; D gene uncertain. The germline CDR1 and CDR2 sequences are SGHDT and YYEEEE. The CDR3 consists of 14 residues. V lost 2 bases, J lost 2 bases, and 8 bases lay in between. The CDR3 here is CASSFKAGNQPQHF. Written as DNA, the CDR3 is TGTGCCAGCAGCTTTAAGGCCGGCAATCAGCCCCAGCATTTT.